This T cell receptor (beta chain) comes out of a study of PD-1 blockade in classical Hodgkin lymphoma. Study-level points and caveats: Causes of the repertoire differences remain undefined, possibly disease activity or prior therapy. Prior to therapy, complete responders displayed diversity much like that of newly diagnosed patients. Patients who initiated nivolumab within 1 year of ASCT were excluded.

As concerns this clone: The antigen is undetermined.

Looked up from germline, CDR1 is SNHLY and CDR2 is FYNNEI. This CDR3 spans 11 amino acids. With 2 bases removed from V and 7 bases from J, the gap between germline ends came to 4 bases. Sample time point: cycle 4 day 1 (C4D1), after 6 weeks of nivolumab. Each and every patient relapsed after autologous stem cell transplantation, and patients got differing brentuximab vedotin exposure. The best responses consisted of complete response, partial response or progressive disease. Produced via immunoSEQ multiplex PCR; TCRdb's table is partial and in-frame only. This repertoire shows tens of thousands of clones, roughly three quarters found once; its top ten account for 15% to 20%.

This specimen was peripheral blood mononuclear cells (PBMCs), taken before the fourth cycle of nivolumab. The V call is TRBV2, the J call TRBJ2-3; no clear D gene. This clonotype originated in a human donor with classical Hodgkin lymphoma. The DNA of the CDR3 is TGTGCCAGCAGTGAAATAAATACGCAGTATTTT. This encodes CASSEINTQYF.